Included here is one T cell receptor beta chain sequence, with context. The protocol was immunoSEQ multiplex PCR, while the TCRdb copy is restricted to in-frame clones and leaves out a portion. Found here are under 95,000 clones, around 94% of them singletons; the top ten hold 2% to 2.5%. These data originate in a study of T cell changes during pregnancy in multiple sclerosis. The TCR sequence derives from a female donor with multiple sclerosis, enrolled in a pregnancy study. The starting material was peripheral blood, obtained after pregnancy.

The CDR3 region has the DNA TGCGCCAGCAGCTCCACAGGGGACGCAACTAATGAAAAACTGTTTTTT. Protein product: CASSSTGDATNEKLFF. The chain joins TRBV5-1 to TRBJ1-4; TRBD1 matches 7 bases. The V gene end was trimmed by 3 bases and the J gene end by 0 bases; junction bases not matched to a gene: 5. The CDR3 consists of 16 residues. Germline-derived CDR1 and CDR2 are SGHRS and YFSETQ.